Listed below are T cell receptor beta chains from one sample, sequenced in a study of cytotoxic CD8 clonotypes in ibrutinib-treated CLL. Profiled with immunoSEQ multiplex PCR; TCRdb holds only in-frame clones, not every one. This table holds 300,000 to 350,000 clones, around four fifths found once. The specimen comprised PBMCs, sampled before ibrutinib treatment. All receptors come from a human donor with chronic lymphocytic leukemia. Each CDR3 is given with its conserved first and last residue. The D gene is left open where the match is weak. The size of a clone is reported for some rows only, either as once, few or many, or as a class for expanded clones.

d_call: -
j_call: TRBJ2-2
clone_size: few
v_call: TRBV6-6
cdr3_aa: CASRTNTGELFF
cdr3_nt: TGTGCCAGCAGGACTAACACCGGGGAGCTGTTTTTT

d_call: TRBD1
j_call: TRBJ2-7
clone_size: -
v_call: TRBV4-3
cdr3_aa: CASSPTSRQGWSYEQYF
cdr3_nt: TGCGCCAGCAGCCCCACCTCCCGACAGGGTTGGTCCTACGAGCAGTACTTC

d_call: TRBD2
j_call: TRBJ2-1
clone_size: -
v_call: TRBV7-9
cdr3_aa: CASSLFPTTSGRPNEQFF
cdr3_nt: TGTGCCAGCAGCTTATTCCCTACAACTAGCGGGAGGCCAAATGAGCAGTTCTTC

d_call: -
j_call: TRBJ1-5
clone_size: -
v_call: TRBV27
cdr3_aa: CGPYQPQHF
cdr3_nt: TGTGGCCCTTATCAGCCCCAGCATTTT

d_call: -
j_call: TRBJ2-3
clone_size: -
v_call: TRBV5-6
cdr3_aa: CASSLDRSASTDTQYF
cdr3_nt: TGTGCCAGCAGCCTCGACAGGAGTGCTAGCACAGATACGCAGTATTTT

d_call: -
j_call: TRBJ1-2
clone_size: -
v_call: TRBV19
cdr3_aa: CASSSRGGALDYGYTF
cdr3_nt: TGTGCCAGTAGTAGCCGAGGAGGCGCCCTAGACTATGGCTACACCTTC

d_call: TRBD2
j_call: TRBJ2-2
clone_size: few
v_call: TRBV6-6
cdr3_aa: CASSYQTSGRTGELFF
cdr3_nt: TGTGCCAGCAGTTACCAAACTAGCGGGAGAACCGGGGAGCTGTTTTTT

d_call: TRBD2
j_call: TRBJ2-3
clone_size: -
v_call: TRBV30
cdr3_aa: CAWSVALGLAGTDTQYF
cdr3_nt: TGTGCCTGGAGTGTAGCCCTGGGACTAGCGGGAACAGATACGCAGTATTTT

d_call: -
j_call: TRBJ2-6
clone_size: -
v_call: TRBV27
cdr3_aa: CASSGPSGANVLTF
cdr3_nt: TGTGCCAGCAGCGGCCCCTCTGGGGCCAACGTCCTGACTTTC

d_call: -
j_call: TRBJ1-2
clone_size: -
v_call: TRBV9
cdr3_aa: CASSVGTGHYGYTF
cdr3_nt: TGTGCCAGCAGCGTAGGTACAGGGCACTATGGCTACACCTTC

d_call: -
j_call: TRBJ1-5
clone_size: -
v_call: TRBV28
cdr3_aa: CASSLGQGHQPQHF
cdr3_nt: TGTGCCAGCAGTTTAGGGCAGGGTCATCAGCCCCAGCATTTT

d_call: TRBD1
j_call: TRBJ2-7
clone_size: -
v_call: TRBV27
cdr3_aa: CASRRGQAYEQYF
cdr3_nt: TGTGCCAGCAGGAGGGGACAGGCCTACGAGCAGTACTTC

d_call: -
j_call: TRBJ2-1
clone_size: many
v_call: TRBV7-9
cdr3_aa: CASSLIGSGKSDEQFF
cdr3_nt: TGTGCCAGCAGCTTAATCGGGAGTGGGAAGAGTGATGAGCAGTTCTTC

d_call: -
j_call: TRBJ1-1
clone_size: -
v_call: TRBV29-1
cdr3_aa: CSTPGRRNTEAFF
cdr3_nt: TGCAGCACACCGGGACGGAGAAATACTGAAGCTTTCTTT

d_call: -
j_call: TRBJ1-2
clone_size: -
v_call: TRBV30
cdr3_aa: CAWSVTGGYTF
cdr3_nt: TGTGCCTGGAGTGTAACGGGAGGCTACACCTTC

d_call: TRBD2
j_call: TRBJ2-2
clone_size: few
v_call: TRBV28
cdr3_aa: CASRGTSGNTGELFF
cdr3_nt: TGTGCCAGCAGGGGGACTAGCGGGAACACCGGGGAGCTGTTTTTT

d_call: TRBD1
j_call: TRBJ2-2
clone_size: -
v_call: TRBV11-1
cdr3_aa: CASKHPGQKVGSSGELFF
cdr3_nt: TGTGCCAGCAAACACCCGGGACAGAAAGTGGGATCTTCCGGGGAGCTGTTTTTT

d_call: -
j_call: TRBJ2-7
clone_size: -
v_call: TRBV2
cdr3_aa: CASSEAGGATEQYF
cdr3_nt: TGTGCCAGCAGTGAAGCCGGGGGAGCGACCGAGCAGTACTTC

d_call: -
j_call: TRBJ1-5
clone_size: -
v_call: TRBV4-2
cdr3_aa: CASSQVATANQPQHF
cdr3_nt: TGTGCCAGCAGCCAAGTAGCAACAGCAAATCAGCCCCAGCATTTT

d_call: -
j_call: TRBJ1-2
clone_size: -
v_call: TRBV15
cdr3_aa: CATSRESGYGYTF
cdr3_nt: TGTGCCACCAGCAGAGAGTCGGGGTATGGCTACACCTTC

d_call: -
j_call: TRBJ1-2
clone_size: -
v_call: TRBV28
cdr3_aa: CASSAVDNYGYTF
cdr3_nt: TGTGCCAGCAGTGCAGTAGACAACTATGGCTACACCTTC

d_call: -
j_call: TRBJ1-4
clone_size: few
v_call: TRBV7-2
cdr3_aa: CASRGMATNEKLFF
cdr3_nt: TGTGCCAGCAGGGGGATGGCAACTAATGAAAAACTGTTTTTT

d_call: TRBD2
j_call: TRBJ2-5
clone_size: -
v_call: TRBV10-2
cdr3_aa: CASSDGTSGSRQETQYF
cdr3_nt: TGCGCCAGCAGTGACGGGACTAGCGGGAGTAGGCAAGAGACCCAGTACTTC

d_call: -
j_call: TRBJ2-7
clone_size: -
v_call: TRBV7-6
cdr3_aa: CASSSGHGYEQYF
cdr3_nt: TGTGCCAGCAGCTCGGGACACGGCTACGAGCAGTACTTC

d_call: -
j_call: TRBJ1-2
clone_size: -
v_call: TRBV30
cdr3_aa: CAWSAVIASVYGYTF
cdr3_nt: TGTGCCTGGAGTGCCGTAATTGCCTCCGTATATGGCTACACCTTC

d_call: -
j_call: TRBJ2-4
clone_size: few
v_call: TRBV7-2
cdr3_aa: CASSPSFGLNIQYF
cdr3_nt: TGTGCCAGCAGCCCTTCATTTGGACTTAATATTCAGTACTTC

d_call: -
j_call: TRBJ2-7
clone_size: -
v_call: TRBV14
cdr3_aa: CASSQDDSYEQYF
cdr3_nt: TGTGCCAGCAGCCAAGACGATTCCTACGAGCAGTACTTC

d_call: -
j_call: TRBJ2-1
clone_size: -
v_call: TRBV4-2
cdr3_aa: CASSHGSSYNEQFF
cdr3_nt: TGTGCCAGCAGCCACGGGAGCTCCTACAATGAGCAGTTCTTC

d_call: TRBD2
j_call: TRBJ2-1
clone_size: -
v_call: TRBV5-1
cdr3_aa: CASSLAKWTSGRSSYNEQFF
cdr3_nt: TGCGCCAGCAGCTTGGCCAAATGGACTAGCGGGAGAAGCTCCTACAATGAGCAGTTCTTC

d_call: TRBD2
j_call: TRBJ2-5
clone_size: few
v_call: TRBV7-2
cdr3_aa: CASSLAVASGEETQYF
cdr3_nt: TGTGCCAGCAGCTTAGCGGTGGCTAGCGGGGAAGAGACCCAGTACTTC

d_call: TRBD2
j_call: TRBJ2-1
clone_size: -
v_call: TRBV5-1
cdr3_aa: CASSPTTSGTYNEQFF
cdr3_nt: TGCGCCAGCAGCCCTACGACTAGCGGGACTTACAATGAGCAGTTCTTC